The entry below gives a single TCR beta chain sequence along with its context. Its antigen is unknown. Within one base of it there is no much larger clone, and no base qualities were kept. Clipping removes 5 bases from V and 4 bases from J, with 2 as the unmatched junction base count. The CDR3 goes from the cysteine to the phenylalanine over 13 residues. Kept here is only the CDR3 DNA, which spans 39 bases and is read in frame from base 1. The germline V gene yields SGHTA for CDR1 and FQGNSA for CDR2. These data come from a study of post-analysis software for immune sequencing data (dated by TCRdb to the mid-2010s). About the study as a whole: Relapsing-remitting, secondary progressive and progressive-relapsing multiple sclerosis were recorded as disease courses, and subtype annotation was lacking for some patients. The multiple sclerosis patient repertoires were compared with roughly twelve previously published healthy control repertoires from donors aged roughly 6 to 27 years. A subset of samples was prepared in parallel using single-end sample barcoding, then pooled and co-amplified after Illumina adapter ligation.

What the study reported, not specific to this receptor: The multiple sclerosis patient group was slightly younger than the control group. Normalized Chao1 diversity was significantly lower in multiple sclerosis patients than controls, suggesting substantial peripheral T-cell clonal expansion. Strong co-clustering of samples prepared in the same batch was shown by direct clustering with F measure, prompting a batch-effect correction. Significantly higher frequencies in patients than in controls were found for five or six TRBV segments, including TRBV5-6, TRBV5-1 and TRBV20-1.

Receptors were amplified or captured by PCR. Sequencing took place on an Illumina HiSeq 2500. To reduce PCR and sequencing biases, unique molecular identifiers were incorporated into the TCR beta cDNA libraries. Roughly 500,000 cDNA molecules were obtained per 1 to 10 million input T cells, so each molecule approximated one T cell. The patient libraries were prepared and sequenced using the same protocol as the earlier healthy control dataset. Samples belonging to the same batch were prepared together, multiplexed and sequenced on a shared HiSeq lane. Per the original workflow: Raw barcoded reads were processed with MIGEC, discarding single-read molecular identifier groups before consensus assembly and CDR3 extraction. VDJtools was used for post-analysis of the clonotype tables, with diversity normalized by down-sampling every dataset to the smallest sample size. Repertoire overlap clustering matched CDR3 amino acid but not nucleotide sequences to correct batch-related cross-sample contamination. TCRdb trimmed the raw reads at Q25, called clones with MiXCR and kept productive beta chains. When rows share a CDR3 protein, they turn into one entry using the most common DNA and genes. These V and J calls originate from TCRdb's pipeline instead of the authors' own analysis. The sample profile shows 550,000 to 700,000 distinct CDR3 sequences; roughly 47% of them were found once. Of the sample, 1.5% to 2% falls within the top ten clones.

To demonstrate the VDJtools post-analysis software, the study profiled TCR beta repertoires from the peripheral blood of 13 young patients with multiple sclerosis. The patients with multiple sclerosis were children and adolescents between about 6 and 15 years of age. The rearranged chain carries TRBV7-2 and TRBJ2-1, and 7 bases in between align with TRBD2. The specimen was blood. This clonotype originated in a girl aged 5-17 years with multiple sclerosis. CDR3 region: CASSPAGYNEQFF. In nucleotides, the sequence is TGTGCCAGCAGCCCAGCGGGATACAATGAGCAGTTCTTC. Extended through the reference TRBV7-2 and TRBJ2-1 proteins, this CDR3 yields the full variable domain: GAGVSQSPSNKVTEKGKDVELRCDPISGHTALYWYRQSLGQGLEFLIYFQGNSAPDKSGLPSDRFSAERTGGSVSTLTIQRTQQEDSAVYLCASSPAGYNEQFFGPGTRLTVL.